The following is a T cell receptor (beta chain) sequence with its context. Antigen specificity is unknown. This sample is drawn from a study of OX40 agonist ivuxolimab in advanced cancers. Across the study: Patients took ivuxolimab, an agonistic anti-OX40 (CD134) antibody. Eligibility rules accepted prior anti-PD-1, anti-PD-L1 or anti-CTLA-4 therapy, and around 38% had some. Study results and limitations: In CD8+ T cells, expanded clones were on average more numerous than in CD4+. The CD4+ and CD8+ T cells in the blood had expanded clonally by week 6 at 0.1 to 3.0 mg/kg.

The germline gives CDR1 SQVTM, CDR2 ANQGSEA. J gave up 6 bases and V 7 bases, and 12 bases lay outside the gene matches. The CDR3 sequence is 14 residues long. TCRdb's copy holds only in-frame clones and misses some; the assay was immunoSEQ multiplex PCR. The table lists around 35,000 clones, about 88% of them singletons. Specimen: CD4+ or CD8+ T cells sorted from blood, collected in a trial of the OX40 agonist ivuxolimab. This receptor was taken from an adult with an advanced solid tumor such as melanoma, head and neck, liver or kidney cancer. This chain uses TRBV29-1 with TRBJ1-2, with 9 bases matching TRBD1. CDR3 nucleotide sequence: TGCAGCGGTGTCGGACAGGGGATACGGGATGGCTACACCTTC. This translates into CSGVGQGIRDGYTF.